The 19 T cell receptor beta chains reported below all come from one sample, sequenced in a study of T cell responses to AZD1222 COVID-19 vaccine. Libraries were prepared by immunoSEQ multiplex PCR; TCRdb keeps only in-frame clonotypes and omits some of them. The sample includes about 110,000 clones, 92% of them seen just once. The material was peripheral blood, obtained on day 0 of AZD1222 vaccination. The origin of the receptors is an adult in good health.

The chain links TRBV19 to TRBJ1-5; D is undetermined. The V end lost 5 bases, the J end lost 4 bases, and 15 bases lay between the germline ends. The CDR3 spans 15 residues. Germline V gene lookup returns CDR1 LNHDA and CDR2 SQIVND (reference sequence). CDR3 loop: CASSLDRNGNQPQHF. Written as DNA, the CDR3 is TGTGCCAGTAGTCTTGACCGCAACGGGAATCAGCCCCAGCATTTT.

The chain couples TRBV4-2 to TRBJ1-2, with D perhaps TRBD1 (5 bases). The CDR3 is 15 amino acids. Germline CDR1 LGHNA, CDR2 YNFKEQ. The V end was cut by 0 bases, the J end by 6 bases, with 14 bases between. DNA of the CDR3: TGTGCCAGCAGCCAAGAGGGACGGGGGATTGATGGCTACACCTTC. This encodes CASSQEGRGIDGYTF.

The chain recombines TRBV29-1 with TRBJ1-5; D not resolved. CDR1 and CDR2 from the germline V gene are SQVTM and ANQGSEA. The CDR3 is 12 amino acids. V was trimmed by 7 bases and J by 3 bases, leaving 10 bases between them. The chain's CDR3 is CSAKVNNQPQHF. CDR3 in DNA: TGCAGCGCAAAGGTGAACAATCAGCCCCAGCATTTT.

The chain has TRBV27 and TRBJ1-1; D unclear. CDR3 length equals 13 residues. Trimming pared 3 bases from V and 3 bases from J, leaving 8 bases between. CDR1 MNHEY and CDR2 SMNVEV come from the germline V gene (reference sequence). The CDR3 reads CASSLSLYTEAFF. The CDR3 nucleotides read TGTGCCAGCAGTTTGAGTTTGTACACTGAAGCTTTCTTT.

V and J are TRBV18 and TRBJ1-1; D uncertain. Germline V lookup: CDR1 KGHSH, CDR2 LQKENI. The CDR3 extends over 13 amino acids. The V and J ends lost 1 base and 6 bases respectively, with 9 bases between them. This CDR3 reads CASSPQGAAEAFF. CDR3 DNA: TGTGCCAGCTCACCACAGGGAGCCGCTGAAGCTTTCTTT.

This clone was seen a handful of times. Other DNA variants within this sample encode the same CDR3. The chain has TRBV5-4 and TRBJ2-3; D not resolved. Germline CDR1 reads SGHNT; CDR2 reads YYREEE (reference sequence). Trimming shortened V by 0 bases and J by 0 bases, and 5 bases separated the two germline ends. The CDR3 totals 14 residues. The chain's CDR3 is CASSLGRSTDTQYF. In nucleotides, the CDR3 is TGTGCCAGCAGCTTGGGTCGGAGCACAGATACGCAGTATTTT.

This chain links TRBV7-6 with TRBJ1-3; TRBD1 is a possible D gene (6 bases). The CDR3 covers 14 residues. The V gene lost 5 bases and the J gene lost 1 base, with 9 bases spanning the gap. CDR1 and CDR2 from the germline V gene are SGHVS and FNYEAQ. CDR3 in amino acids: CASSRGQSGNTIYF. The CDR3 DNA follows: TGTGCCAGCAGCCGCGGACAGTCTGGAAACACCATATATTTT.

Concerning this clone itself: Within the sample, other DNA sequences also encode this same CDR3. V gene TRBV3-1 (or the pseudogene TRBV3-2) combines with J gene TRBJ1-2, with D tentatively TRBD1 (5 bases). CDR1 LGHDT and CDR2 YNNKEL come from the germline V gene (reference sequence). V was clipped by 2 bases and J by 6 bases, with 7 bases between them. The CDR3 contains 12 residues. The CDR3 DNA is TGTGCCAGCAGCCAAAGGGGCCATGGCTACACCTTC. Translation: CASSQRGHGYTF.

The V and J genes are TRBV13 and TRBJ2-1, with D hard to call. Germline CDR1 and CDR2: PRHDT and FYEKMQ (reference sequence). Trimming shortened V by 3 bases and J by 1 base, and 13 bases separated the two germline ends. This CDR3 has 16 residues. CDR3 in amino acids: CASSFSEGSSYNEQFF. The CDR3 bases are TGTGCCAGCAGCTTCTCGGAAGGATCGTCCTACAATGAGCAGTTCTTC.

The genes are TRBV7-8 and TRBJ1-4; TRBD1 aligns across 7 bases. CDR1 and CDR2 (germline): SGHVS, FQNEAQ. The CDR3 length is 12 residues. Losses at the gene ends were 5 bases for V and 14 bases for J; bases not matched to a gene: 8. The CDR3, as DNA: TGTGCCAGCAGCCCCTACAGGGGAGGGCTGTTTTTT. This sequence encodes CASSPYRGGLFF. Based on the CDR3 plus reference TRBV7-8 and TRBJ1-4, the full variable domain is GAGVSQSPRYKVAKRGQDVALRCDPISGHVSLFWYQQALGQGPEFLTYFQNEAQLDKSGLPSDRFFAERPEGSVSTLKIQRTQQEDSAVYLCASSPYRGGLFFGSGTQLSVL.

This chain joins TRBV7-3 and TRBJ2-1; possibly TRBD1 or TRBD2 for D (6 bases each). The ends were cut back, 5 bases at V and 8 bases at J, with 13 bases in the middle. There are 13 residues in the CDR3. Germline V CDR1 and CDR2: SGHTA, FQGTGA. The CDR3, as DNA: TGTGCCAGCAGCCCCGGGGGCGGGTATGAGCAGTTCTTC. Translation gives CASSPGGGYEQFF.

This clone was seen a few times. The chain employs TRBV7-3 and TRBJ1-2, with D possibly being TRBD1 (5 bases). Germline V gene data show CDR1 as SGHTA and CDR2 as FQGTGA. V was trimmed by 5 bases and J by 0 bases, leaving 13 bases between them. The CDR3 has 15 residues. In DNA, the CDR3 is TGTGCCAGCAGCACAGGACCCGAACCTAACTATGGCTACACCTTC. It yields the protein CASSTGPEPNYGYTF.

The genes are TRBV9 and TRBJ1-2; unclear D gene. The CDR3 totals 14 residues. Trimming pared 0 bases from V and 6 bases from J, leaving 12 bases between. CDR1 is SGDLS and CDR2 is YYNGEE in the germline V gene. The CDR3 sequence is CASSVGGSSDGYTF. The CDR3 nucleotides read TGTGCCAGCAGCGTAGGAGGGAGTTCTGATGGCTACACCTTC.

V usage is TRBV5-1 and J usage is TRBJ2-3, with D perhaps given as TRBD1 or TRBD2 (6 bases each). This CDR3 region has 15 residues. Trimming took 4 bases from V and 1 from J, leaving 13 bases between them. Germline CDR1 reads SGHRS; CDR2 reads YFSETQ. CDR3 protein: CASSPGGGGTDTQYF. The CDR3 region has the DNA TGCGCCAGCAGCCCCGGAGGGGGTGGCACAGATACGCAGTATTTT. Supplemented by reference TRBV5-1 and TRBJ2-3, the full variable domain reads KAGVTQTPRYLIKTRGQQVTLSCSPISGHRSVSWYQQTPGQGLQFLFEYFSETQRNKGNFPGRFSGRQFSNSRSEMNVSTLELGDSALYLCASSPGGGGTDTQYFGPGTRLTVL.

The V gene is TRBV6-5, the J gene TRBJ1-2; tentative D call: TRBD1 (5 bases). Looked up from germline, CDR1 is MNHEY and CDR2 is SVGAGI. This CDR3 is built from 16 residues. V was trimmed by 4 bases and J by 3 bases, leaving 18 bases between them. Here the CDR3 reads CASSFSRDSIYYGYTF. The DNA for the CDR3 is TGTGCCAGCAGTTTCTCCCGGGACTCAATTTACTATGGCTACACCTTC.

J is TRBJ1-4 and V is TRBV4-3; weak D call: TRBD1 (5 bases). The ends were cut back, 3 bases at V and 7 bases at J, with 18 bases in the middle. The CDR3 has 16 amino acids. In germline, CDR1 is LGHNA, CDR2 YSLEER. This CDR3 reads CASSQGPQGLGEKLFF. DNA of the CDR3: TGCGCCAGCAGCCAGGGACCTCAGGGTTTGGGTGAAAAACTGTTTTTT.

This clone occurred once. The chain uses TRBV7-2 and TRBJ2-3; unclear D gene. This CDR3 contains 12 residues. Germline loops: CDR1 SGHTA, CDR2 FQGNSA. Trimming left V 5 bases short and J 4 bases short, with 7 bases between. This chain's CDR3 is CASSPGSDTQYF. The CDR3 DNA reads TGTGCCAGCAGCCCCGGATCAGATACGCAGTATTTT. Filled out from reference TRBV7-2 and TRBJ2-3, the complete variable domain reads GAGVSQSPSNKVTEKGKDVELRCDPISGHTALYWYRQSLGQGLEFLIYFQGNSAPDKSGLPSDRFSAERTGGSVSTLTIQRTQQEDSAVYLCASSPGSDTQYFGPGTRLTVL.

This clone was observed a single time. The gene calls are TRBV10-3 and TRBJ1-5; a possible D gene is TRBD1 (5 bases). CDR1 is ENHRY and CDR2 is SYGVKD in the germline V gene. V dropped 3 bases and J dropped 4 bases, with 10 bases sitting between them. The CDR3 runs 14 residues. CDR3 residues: CAISEQELNQPQHF. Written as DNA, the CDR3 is TGTGCCATCAGTGAACAGGAGTTAAATCAGCCCCAGCATTTT.

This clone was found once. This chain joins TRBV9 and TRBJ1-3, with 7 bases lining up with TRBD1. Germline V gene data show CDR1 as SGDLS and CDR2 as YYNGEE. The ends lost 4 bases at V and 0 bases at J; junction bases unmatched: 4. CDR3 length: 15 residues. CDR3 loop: CASSLGTDSGNTIYF. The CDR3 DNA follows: TGTGCCAGCAGCCTGGGGACAGACTCTGGAAACACCATATATTTT.